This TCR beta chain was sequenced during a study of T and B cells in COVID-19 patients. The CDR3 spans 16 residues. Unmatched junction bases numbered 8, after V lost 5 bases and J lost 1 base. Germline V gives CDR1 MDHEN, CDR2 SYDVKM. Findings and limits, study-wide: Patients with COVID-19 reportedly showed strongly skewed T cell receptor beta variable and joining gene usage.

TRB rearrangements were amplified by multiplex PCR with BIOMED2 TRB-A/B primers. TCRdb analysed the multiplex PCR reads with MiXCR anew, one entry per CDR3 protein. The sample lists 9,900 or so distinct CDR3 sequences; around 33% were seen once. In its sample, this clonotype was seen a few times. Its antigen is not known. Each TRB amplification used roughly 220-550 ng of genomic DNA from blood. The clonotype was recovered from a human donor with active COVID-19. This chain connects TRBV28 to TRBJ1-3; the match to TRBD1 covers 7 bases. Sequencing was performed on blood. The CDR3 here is CASSILRGLSGNTIYF. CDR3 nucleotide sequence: TGTGCCAGCAGTATACTCAGGGGGTTGTCTGGAAACACCATATATTTT.